This T cell receptor beta chain was captured in a study of blood T cell repertoires in COVID-19. Overall study context: The United States, Italy and Spain supplied acute and convalescent COVID-19 samples. T cells, B-cell-depleted T cells, or PBMCs provided the cDNA or gDNA that served as material.

Assay: immunoSEQ multiplex PCR; the TCRdb copy retains only in-frame clones and omits some. The table lists some 180,000 clones, 80% to 90% of them singletons, with about 2.1% in the top ten. Between the trimmed V and J ends, which lost 1 base and 6 bases, there was a span of 7 bases. This CDR3 has 13 residues. The V gene's germline CDR1 is MGHRA and CDR2 YSYEKL. Sequenced sample: peripheral blood. This rearrangement joins TRBV4-1 to TRBJ2-1; D gene unclear. This TCR came from a woman older than 75 with acute or convalescent COVID-19. CDR3 coding DNA: TGCGCCAGCAGCCAAGGATTCGGCAATGAGCAGTTCTTC. Encoded protein: CASSQGFGNEQFF.